Listed below are T cell receptor beta chains from one sample, sequenced in a study of beta chain features in type 1 diabetes. The protocol was immunoSEQ multiplex PCR, while the TCRdb copy is restricted to in-frame clones and leaves out a portion. The data hold around 500,000 clones, with approximately 30% observed a single time. Specimen: naive CD4+ T cells from blood. All receptors come from a young man in good health. CDR3s include the opening cysteine and the closing phenylalanine or tryptophan. The D gene is left open where the match is weak. For some rows the clone size is stated as once, few or many, or as a class when expanded; others skip it.

j_gene: TRBJ1-1; abundance: NA; v_gene: TRBV15; d_gene: NA; CDR3nt: TGTGCCACCAGCAGAGACAGGGGTGGCACTGAAGCTTTCTTT; CDR3aa: CATSRDRGGTEAFF
j_gene: TRBJ2-5; abundance: few; v_gene: TRBV29-1; d_gene: TRBD2; CDR3nt: TGCAGCGTGGGAATTAGCGGGAGCGGAGAAGGGACCCAGTACTTC; CDR3aa: CSVGISGSGEGTQYF
j_gene: TRBJ2-7; abundance: few; v_gene: TRBV29-1; d_gene: TRBD1; CDR3nt: TGCAGCGTTGTGGACAGGGTCACTTACGAGCAGTACTTC; CDR3aa: CSVVDRVTYEQYF
j_gene: TRBJ1-6; abundance: few; v_gene: TRBV25-1; d_gene: NA; CDR3nt: TGTGCCAGCAGTGAATTTGGGGGTTCCCTCCACTTT; CDR3aa: CASSEFGGSLHF
j_gene: TRBJ2-7; abundance: few; v_gene: TRBV5-6; d_gene: NA; CDR3nt: TGTGCCAGCAGCCCCGGATCCTACGAGCAGTACTTC; CDR3aa: CASSPGSYEQYF
j_gene: TRBJ2-3; abundance: few; v_gene: TRBV10-3; d_gene: TRBD2; CDR3nt: TGTGCCATCAGCGGACTAGCGGGAGTAGGAGATACGCAGTATTTT; CDR3aa: CAISGLAGVGDTQYF
j_gene: TRBJ2-6; abundance: few; v_gene: TRBV30; d_gene: NA; CDR3nt: TGTGCCCGAGGGGCGTCCTCTGGGGCCAACGTCCTGACTTTC; CDR3aa: CARGASSGANVLTF
j_gene: TRBJ2-3; abundance: NA; v_gene: TRBV4-3; d_gene: TRBD2; CDR3nt: TGCGCCAGCAGCTATGGGACTAGCGGGGACACAGATACGCAGTATTTT; CDR3aa: CASSYGTSGDTDTQYF
j_gene: TRBJ1-5; abundance: once; v_gene: TRBV9; d_gene: NA; CDR3nt: TGTGCCAGCAGCGTAGAGGAGGGCGACGGTCCCCAGCATTTT; CDR3aa: CASSVEEGDGPQHF
j_gene: TRBJ2-7; abundance: NA; v_gene: TRBV15; d_gene: TRBD1; CDR3nt: TGTGCCACCAGCAGAGATCCAGGGGGAAGGTACGAGCAGTACTTC; CDR3aa: CATSRDPGGRYEQYF
j_gene: TRBJ2-5; abundance: few; v_gene: TRBV28; d_gene: NA; CDR3nt: TGTGCCAGCAGTGGCGGCAGCCAAGAGACCCAGTACTTC; CDR3aa: CASSGGSQETQYF
j_gene: TRBJ2-5; abundance: few; v_gene: TRBV4-3; d_gene: NA; CDR3nt: TGCGCCAGCAGCCAAGAGGGGCGGCTCGGGACCCAGTACTTC; CDR3aa: CASSQEGRLGTQYF
j_gene: TRBJ1-2; abundance: few; v_gene: TRBV28; d_gene: NA; CDR3nt: TGTGCCAGCAGTTTAGGAGATTATGGCTACACCTTC; CDR3aa: CASSLGDYGYTF
j_gene: TRBJ2-7; abundance: NA; v_gene: TRBV28; d_gene: TRBD1; CDR3nt: TGTGCCAGCATCGGGACAGCGGACGATAAGCAGTACTTC; CDR3aa: CASIGTADDKQYF
j_gene: TRBJ2-7; abundance: NA; v_gene: TRBV30; d_gene: NA; CDR3nt: TGTGCCTGGAGTGTAGACGGAGCCTACGAGCAGTACTTC; CDR3aa: CAWSVDGAYEQYF
j_gene: TRBJ2-3; abundance: NA; v_gene: TRBV9; d_gene: TRBD2; CDR3nt: TGTGCCAGCAGCGAAGACGTCAGACTAGCGGGAGGTTCAGATACGCAGTATTTT; CDR3aa: CASSEDVRLAGGSDTQYF
j_gene: TRBJ1-5; abundance: NA; v_gene: TRBV30; d_gene: NA; CDR3nt: TGTGCCTTTCGGACGGTGGGGGCAAATAGCAATCAGCCCCAGCATTTT; CDR3aa: CAFRTVGANSNQPQHF
j_gene: TRBJ2-1; abundance: few; v_gene: TRBV12-5; d_gene: NA; CDR3nt: TGTGCTAGTGGTCCCTTCTCCGGTGACAATGAGCAGTTCTTC; CDR3aa: CASGPFSGDNEQFF
j_gene: TRBJ2-7; abundance: few; v_gene: TRBV6-5; d_gene: NA; CDR3nt: TGTGCCAGCAGTTACGGGCCAGGAGCCTACGAGCAGTACTTC; CDR3aa: CASSYGPGAYEQYF
j_gene: TRBJ2-7; abundance: few; v_gene: TRBV4-1; d_gene: NA; CDR3nt: TGCGCCAGCAGCCCCCATCTCCGGGACAAGGTCCCCTACGAGCAGTACTTC; CDR3aa: CASSPHLRDKVPYEQYF
j_gene: TRBJ2-5; abundance: NA; v_gene: TRBV10-3; d_gene: NA; CDR3nt: TGTGCCATCAGTTACCTGGACAGTCAAGAGACCCAGTACTTC; CDR3aa: CAISYLDSQETQYF
j_gene: TRBJ1-1; abundance: NA; v_gene: TRBV29-1; d_gene: NA; CDR3nt: TGCAGCGCCCACAGGGTTGTGAACACTGAAGCTTTCTTT; CDR3aa: CSAHRVVNTEAFF
j_gene: TRBJ2-1; abundance: NA; v_gene: TRBV4-2; d_gene: TRBD2; CDR3nt: TGTGCCAGCAGCCAAGAGGGGGTCGGGCTAGCGGGAGTTCAGTTCTTC; CDR3aa: CASSQEGVGLAGVQFF
j_gene: TRBJ2-5; abundance: NA; v_gene: TRBV16; d_gene: NA; CDR3nt: TGTGCCAGCAGCCAAGGTCGGCAGACCCAGTACTTC; CDR3aa: CASSQGRQTQYF
j_gene: TRBJ1-1; abundance: NA; v_gene: TRBV29-1; d_gene: TRBD1; CDR3nt: TGCAGCAACAAGAAGGACAGGGGAGGTTTCACTGAAGCTTTCTTT; CDR3aa: CSNKKDRGGFTEAFF
j_gene: TRBJ2-3; abundance: NA; v_gene: TRBV4-1; d_gene: NA; CDR3nt: TGCGCCAGCAGCCAAGGAACAGGAAGTGAGACAGATACGCAGTATTTT; CDR3aa: CASSQGTGSETDTQYF
j_gene: TRBJ2-4; abundance: NA; v_gene: TRBV10-3; d_gene: NA; CDR3nt: TGTGCCATCAGTGAAAGGGTATTGGTAACCAAAAACATTCAGTACTTC; CDR3aa: CAISERVLVTKNIQYF
j_gene: TRBJ2-7; abundance: few; v_gene: TRBV29-1; d_gene: NA; CDR3nt: TGCAGCGTTGGGGGGGTGGTGGACGAGCAGTACTTC; CDR3aa: CSVGGVVDEQYF
j_gene: TRBJ2-3; abundance: few; v_gene: TRBV15; d_gene: TRBD2; CDR3nt: TGTGCCACCAGCAGCGGGACTTCCCTACCGACTAGCACGCAGTATTTT; CDR3aa: CATSSGTSLPTSTQYF
j_gene: TRBJ2-5; abundance: NA; v_gene: TRBV7-9; d_gene: NA; CDR3nt: TGTGCCAGCAGTCGGATGGGGACAACGTGGACCCAGTACTTC; CDR3aa: CASSRMGTTWTQYF
j_gene: TRBJ2-1; abundance: once; v_gene: TRBV6-6; d_gene: NA; CDR3nt: TGTGCCAGCAGTCCAGCGCAGGTGCCCTCCTACAATGAGCAGTTCTTC; CDR3aa: CASSPAQVPSYNEQFF
j_gene: TRBJ2-1; abundance: NA; v_gene: TRBV28; d_gene: NA; CDR3nt: TGTGCCAGCAGTTGGGTGTCAGATCCCTCCGACAATGAGCAGTTCTTC; CDR3aa: CASSWVSDPSDNEQFF
j_gene: TRBJ2-7; abundance: NA; v_gene: TRBV18; d_gene: NA; CDR3nt: TGTGCCAGCTCACCACGTCGCAGCGCCTACGAGCAGTACTTC; CDR3aa: CASSPRRSAYEQYF
j_gene: TRBJ2-3; abundance: few; v_gene: TRBV28; d_gene: TRBD1; CDR3nt: TGTGCCAGCAGCCCCCGGGACAGGGGTTCCCCAGATACGCAGTATTTT; CDR3aa: CASSPRDRGSPDTQYF
j_gene: TRBJ1-5; abundance: NA; v_gene: TRBV30; d_gene: NA; CDR3nt: TGTGCCTGGAGTGCAGTTAATCAGCCCCAGCATTTT; CDR3aa: CAWSAVNQPQHF
j_gene: TRBJ2-3; abundance: NA; v_gene: TRBV6-6; d_gene: TRBD2; CDR3nt: TGTGCCAGTATTAGCGGGAGTTCAGATACGCAGTATTTT; CDR3aa: CASISGSSDTQYF
j_gene: TRBJ2-7; abundance: few; v_gene: TRBV7-3; d_gene: NA; CDR3nt: TGTGCCAGCAGCTTAGGGCACCGGGCTTACGAGCAGTACTTC; CDR3aa: CASSLGHRAYEQYF
j_gene: TRBJ2-1; abundance: few; v_gene: TRBV25-1; d_gene: TRBD2; CDR3nt: TGTGCCAGCAGCTTAGCGGGGGACTCCTACAATGAGCAGTTCTTC; CDR3aa: CASSLAGDSYNEQFF
j_gene: TRBJ2-1; abundance: NA; v_gene: TRBV19; d_gene: NA; CDR3nt: TGTGCCAGTAGTAAATTTGAGGGGTTAAACAATGAGCAGTTCTTC; CDR3aa: CASSKFEGLNNEQFF
j_gene: TRBJ2-3; abundance: NA; v_gene: TRBV19; d_gene: NA; CDR3nt: TGTGCCAGTAGTGCAACTAGCACAGATACGCAGTATTTT; CDR3aa: CASSATSTDTQYF
j_gene: TRBJ1-1; abundance: NA; v_gene: TRBV10-3; d_gene: NA; CDR3nt: TGTGCCATCAGTGAAGGGAATGAAGCTTTCTTT; CDR3aa: CAISEGNEAFF
j_gene: TRBJ2-1; abundance: few; v_gene: TRBV6-4; d_gene: NA; CDR3nt: TGTGCCAGCAGTGACTCAAGCGGCAGCTACAATGAGCAGTTCTTC; CDR3aa: CASSDSSGSYNEQFF
j_gene: TRBJ2-5; abundance: NA; v_gene: TRBV7-6; d_gene: NA; CDR3nt: TGTGCCAGCAGCTTAGCATTAGTGGAGACCCAGTACTTC; CDR3aa: CASSLALVETQYF
j_gene: TRBJ1-4; abundance: few; v_gene: TRBV4-3; d_gene: NA; CDR3nt: TGCGCCAGCAGCCAAGAGTGGAGGACTAATGAAAAACTGTTTTTT; CDR3aa: CASSQEWRTNEKLFF
j_gene: TRBJ1-1; abundance: NA; v_gene: TRBV7-3; d_gene: NA; CDR3nt: TGTGCCAGCAGCAGCGGACGGAGCACTGAAGCTTTCTTT; CDR3aa: CASSSGRSTEAFF